This TCR beta chain was documented in a study of shared clonotypes between healthy human individuals. Here immunoSEQ multiplex PCR was the method, and the copy in TCRdb shows in-frame clones only, minus some. The table has about 2.4 million clones, 80% to 95% seen once. The TCR sequence derives from a young man in good health. Some clones in this sample may be carry-over from other donors' samples. Source material: naive CD4+ T cells from PBMCs. Subset indicated: CD45RA+ positively selected.

In nucleotides, the CDR3 is TGTGCCAGCAGCTTATTGTCAGGGCGGGCAGATACGCAGTATTTT. Protein sequence: CASSLLSGRADTQYF. The chain uses TRBV7-3 and TRBJ2-3, with D perhaps matching TRBD1 or TRBD2 (5 bases each). V was pared by 2 bases and J by 4 bases, with 13 bases between. The CDR3 length is 15 residues. Germline V CDR1 and CDR2: SGHTA, FQGTGA.